Below are 15 T cell receptor beta chains sequenced from a single sample in a study of cytomegalovirus exposure and HLA in healthy donors. Amplification used 60 Vbeta primers and 13 Jbeta primers. The method was immunoSEQ multiplex PCR; TCRdb's version includes in-frame clones alone and lacks a portion of them. The table records 110,000 to 150,000 clones, around four fifths of them present only once. Sequences were obtained from PBMCs. The receptors originated from a male donor in good health and CMV-seronegative.

The V gene is TRBV27, the J gene TRBJ2-3, with D perhaps TRBD2 (5 bases). Looked up from germline, CDR1 is MNHEY and CDR2 is SMNVEV (reference sequence). The CDR3 has 15 amino acids. Trimming stripped 7 bases from V and 1 base from J, with 15 bases between. The CDR3 loop is CASNVDGIGTDTQYF. For the CDR3, the DNA is TGTGCCAGCAACGTCGACGGGATCGGCACAGATACGCAGTATTTT.

V usage is TRBV7-2 and J usage is TRBJ2-3; 7 bases align to TRBD2. This CDR3 is 15 amino acids long. CDR1 and CDR2 (germline): SGHTA, FQGNSA. The junction had 4 bases not matched to a gene; V was cut back by 2 bases and J by 2 bases. The CDR3 loop reads CASSLSGGLTDTQYF. The DNA for the CDR3 is TGTGCCAGCAGCTTATCGGGAGGACTCACAGATACGCAGTATTTT.

This clone occurred a few times. The V call is TRBV6-1, the J call TRBJ1-1; D perhaps matches TRBD1 (6 bases). V was cut by 4 bases and J by 2 bases, with 11 bases left in between. CDR1 is MNHNS and CDR2 is SASEGT in the germline V gene. CDR3 length: 14 amino acids. CDR3 in amino acids: CASSADRLNTEAFF. DNA for the CDR3: TGTGCCAGCAGTGCGGACAGACTAAACACTGAAGCTTTCTTT.

As DNA, the CDR3 is TGTGCCAGCAGCGAAAACCCCGGGTACTATGGCTACACCTTC. It codes for CASSENPGYYGYTF. The chain combines TRBV14 with TRBJ1-2; no clear D gene. This CDR3 spans 14 amino acids. V lost 5 bases and J lost 3, with 13 bases in between. The germline gives CDR1 SGHDN, CDR2 FVKESK.

This chain links TRBV7-2 with TRBJ2-5, with D possibly being TRBD2 (7 bases). CDR1 SGHTA and CDR2 FQGNSA come from the germline V gene. CDR3 length: 15 residues. V was cut by 4 bases and J by 4 bases, with 16 bases left in between. The CDR3 protein is CASSSEWGGRETQYF. The CDR3 nucleotides read TGTGCCAGCAGCTCCGAGTGGGGGGGCCGAGAGACCCAGTACTTC.

J is TRBJ2-7 and V is TRBV6-5; D perhaps matches TRBD2 (5 bases). V was shortened by 5 bases and J by 6 bases, with 17 bases between the two germline ends. The CDR3 spans 14 residues. Germline-derived CDR1 and CDR2 are MNHEY and SVGAGI. The CDR3 DNA follows: TGTGCCAGCAGTCCCTCCGGGAACGGCGGCGAGCAGTACTTC. Translation: CASSPSGNGGEQYF.

Only a few counts were recorded for this clone. The rearrangement links TRBV15 to TRBJ2-1; 7 bases are shared with TRBD1. The CDR3 extends over 15 amino acids. Germline V gene sequence: CDR1 LNHNV, CDR2 YYDKDF (reference sequence). The ends lost 1 base at V and 2 bases at J; junction bases unmatched: 2. As DNA, the CDR3 is TGTGCCACCAGCAGAGGGCAGGGGGCCTACAATGAGCAGTTCTTC. Encoded protein: CATSRGQGAYNEQFF.

The genes are TRBV10-3 and TRBJ2-3, with a tentative D call TRBD2 (6 bases). The CDR3 has 15 amino acids. Germline V gives CDR1 ENHRY, CDR2 SYGVKD. V was shortened by 3 bases and J by 2 bases, with 12 bases between the two germline ends. The CDR3 bases are TGTGCCATCAGTGAACCGGGACTCTCCACAGATACGCAGTATTTT. Translated, it gives CAISEPGLSTDTQYF.

The rearrangement links TRBV18 to TRBJ1-6; no reliable D call. V was clipped by 3 bases and J by 9 bases, with 21 bases between them. Germline V gives CDR1 KGHSH, CDR2 LQKENI. CDR3 length equals 17 residues. DNA for the CDR3: TGTGCCAGCTCACCTCTTCGAGTGGTCCCGGCAGGTTCACCCCTCCACTTT. It encodes CASSPLRVVPAGSPLHF.

This clone was detected a few times. This chain uses TRBV5-1 with TRBJ2-5, with 12 positions matching TRBD2. Germline V gene sequence: CDR1 SGHRS, CDR2 YFSETQ. Trimming removed 4 bases from V and 1 base from J; junction bases left unmatched: 8. The length of the CDR3 is 17 residues. CDR3 residues: CASSPARTSGAQETQYF. The CDR3 DNA reads TGCGCCAGCAGCCCCGCTAGGACTAGCGGGGCCCAAGAGACCCAGTACTTC.

The V and J genes are TRBV7-2 and TRBJ2-1; D possibly corresponds to TRBD2 (5 bases). Trimming stripped 5 bases from V and 3 bases from J, with 8 bases between. This CDR3 is 13 amino acids long. CDR1 SGHTA and CDR2 FQGNSA come from the germline V gene. The CDR3 loop reads CASSPGFYNEQFF. The CDR3 DNA follows: TGTGCCAGCAGCCCGGGGTTCTACAATGAGCAGTTCTTC.

This clone was observed once. The chain links TRBV15 to TRBJ2-4, with a tentative D call TRBD2 (5 bases). The ends were cut back, 6 bases at V and 0 bases at J, with 9 bases in the middle. CDR3 length equals 14 residues. From germline, CDR1 is LNHNV and CDR2 YYDKDF (reference sequence). Here the CDR3 DNA reads TGTGCCACCAGTTCGGGGTTAGCCAAAAACATTCAGTACTTC. This gives the protein CATSSGLAKNIQYF.

J is TRBJ2-1 and V is TRBV7-3; D perhaps matches TRBD1 (5 bases). Germline lookup yields CDR1 SGHTA and CDR2 FQGTGA. This CDR3 region has 13 residues. V was clipped by 4 bases and J by 6 bases, with 10 bases between them. CDR3 sequence: CASSSQGRNEQFF. DNA of the CDR3: TGTGCCAGCAGCTCTCAGGGTCGCAATGAGCAGTTCTTC. Full variable domain (rest looked up from reference TRBV7-3 and TRBJ2-1): GAGVSQTPSNKVTEKGKYVELRCDPISGHTALYWYRQSLGQGPEFLIYFQGTGAADDSGLPNDRFFAVRPEGSVSTLKIQRTERGDSAVYLCASSSQGRNEQFFGPGTRLTVL.

This chain connects TRBV11-2 to TRBJ1-2; D unclear. V lost 1 base and J 7 bases, leaving 7 bases between the germline ends. The CDR3 has 12 amino acids. Germline CDR1 SGHAT, CDR2 FQNNGV. In DNA, the CDR3 is TGTGCCAGCAGCTTAGCTGGGAGTGGCTACACCTTC. It codes for CASSLAGSGYTF.

V usage is TRBV6-5 and J usage is TRBJ2-2; no clear D. CDR1 and CDR2 from the germline V gene are MNHEY and SVGAGI. This CDR3 region has 14 residues. Trimming stripped 3 bases from V and 5 bases from J, with 10 bases between. The CDR3 DNA follows: TGTGCCAGCAGTTATAAACAGCTAACCGGGGAGCTGTTTTTT. Translating gives CASSYKQLTGELFF.